One and the same sample provided the 5 T cell receptor beta chains below, sequenced in a study of T cells in Graves' hyperthyroidism and ophthalmopathy. Amplified TCR beta CDR3 regions derived from RNA transcripts. First-round RT-PCR targeting the TCR CDR3 was performed with the HTBI primer set. TCRdb redid the calling of the multiplex PCR reads with MiXCR, one entry per CDR3 protein. Here the sample spans about 380,000 distinct CDR3 sequences, under 20% being singletons. Source material: blood. These TCRs come from a man in his late teens or twenties with Graves' ophthalmopathy.

This clonotype was observed many times. The rearrangement links TRBV3-1 to TRBJ2-7; 9 bases are shared with TRBD1. The length of the CDR3 is 14 residues. The junction had 4 bases not matched to a gene; V was cut back by 5 bases and J by 2 bases. Germline loops: CDR1 LGHDT, CDR2 YNNKEL (reference sequence). CDR3 nucleotide sequence: TGTGCCAGCAGCGGGACAGGGCAAGCCTACGAGCAGTACTTC. This codes for CASSGTGQAYEQYF.

This clonotype was seen more than once but under ten times. V and J are TRBV14 and TRBJ1-1; no definite D call. CDR3 length: 14 residues. Germline values: CDR1 SGHDN, CDR2 FVKESK. V lost 3 bases, J lost 0 bases, and 8 bases lay in between. The CDR3 nucleotides read TGTGCCAGCAGCCACCCGCGAATGAACACTGAAGCTTTCTTT. It is translated as CASSHPRMNTEAFF. Using reference TRBV14 and TRBJ1-1 for the parts outside the CDR3, the full variable domain is EAGVTQFPSHSVIEKGQTVTLRCDPISGHDNLYWYRRVMGKEIKFLLHFVKESKQDESGMPNNRFLAERTGGTYSTLKVQPAELEDSGVYFCASSHPRMNTEAFFGQGTRLTVV.

This clonotype came up many times. The DNA of the CDR3 is TGTGCCAGCAGTTACTCCCAACTTACAGGGGGCGCAAACTATGGCTACACCTTC. It yields the protein CASSYSQLTGGANYGYTF. The chain links TRBV6-6 to TRBJ1-2; TRBD1 matches at 9 bases. Trimming removed 0 bases from V and 2 bases from J; junction bases left unmatched: 10. The CDR3 runs to 18 residues. Germline assignment: CDR1 MNHNY and CDR2 SVGAGI (reference sequence).

This clonotype was counted ten times or more. This chain uses TRBV18 with TRBJ2-1, with D possibly matching TRBD2 (5 bases). The CDR3 covers 14 residues. Trimming removed 3 bases from V and 9 bases from J, with 15 bases in between. Germline V gene data show CDR1 as KGHSH and CDR2 as LQKENI. In DNA, the CDR3 is TGTGCCAGCTCACCCCCGGGGTTAAGGATTGAGCAGTTCTTC. Translated: CASSPPGLRIEQFF.

This clonotype was recorded many times. The chain uses TRBV10-3 and TRBJ2-1; 11 bases align to TRBD1. V trimming: 6 bases; J trimming: 7 bases; junction bases outside the gene matches: 5. The CDR3 covers 14 residues. Germline CDR1 reads ENHRY; CDR2 reads SYGVKD. CDR3 sequence (DNA): TGTGCCATCAGGAGGGGACAGGGGGATAATGAGCAGTTCTTC. Translated: CAIRRGQGDNEQFF.